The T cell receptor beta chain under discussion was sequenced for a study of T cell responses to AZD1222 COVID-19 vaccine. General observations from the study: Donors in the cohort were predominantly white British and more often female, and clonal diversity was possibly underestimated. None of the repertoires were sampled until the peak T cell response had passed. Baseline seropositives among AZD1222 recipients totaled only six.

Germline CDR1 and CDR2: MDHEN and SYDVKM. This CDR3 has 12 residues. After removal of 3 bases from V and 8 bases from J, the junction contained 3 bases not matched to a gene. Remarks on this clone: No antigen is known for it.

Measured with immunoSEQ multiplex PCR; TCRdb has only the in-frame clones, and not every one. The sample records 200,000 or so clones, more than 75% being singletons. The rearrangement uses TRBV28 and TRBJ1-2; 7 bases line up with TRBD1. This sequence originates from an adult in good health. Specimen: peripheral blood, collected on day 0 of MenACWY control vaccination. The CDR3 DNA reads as TGTGCCAGCAGTTTGGGACAGTCCGGCTACACCTTC. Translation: CASSLGQSGYTF.